This T cell receptor (beta chain) comes out of a study of T cells in localized non-small cell lung cancer. General study results and limits: Adjacent lung had a median roughly 53 of the 100 largest tumor clones.

This clone is medium-sized by share. Its antigen is not identified. V was cut by 3 bases and J by 5 bases, with 17 bases left in between. Looked up from germline, CDR1 is SGDLS and CDR2 is YYNGEE. The CDR3 contains 15 residues. Repertoires were generated with immunoSEQ multiplex PCR, while TCRdb's copy carries only in-frame clones and drops some. The data hold roughly 1,700 clones, with around 23% observed a single time. The source is an older female donor with stage II squamous cell lung carcinoma. The sample in question was normal lung tissue next to the tumor, obtained before any cancer treatment. The chain employs TRBV9 and TRBJ2-5; D might be TRBD1 (6 bases). This CDR3 is CASSAGTLSGETQYF. The CDR3 DNA is TGTGCCAGCAGCGCCGGGACACTTTCGGGGGAGACCCAGTACTTC.